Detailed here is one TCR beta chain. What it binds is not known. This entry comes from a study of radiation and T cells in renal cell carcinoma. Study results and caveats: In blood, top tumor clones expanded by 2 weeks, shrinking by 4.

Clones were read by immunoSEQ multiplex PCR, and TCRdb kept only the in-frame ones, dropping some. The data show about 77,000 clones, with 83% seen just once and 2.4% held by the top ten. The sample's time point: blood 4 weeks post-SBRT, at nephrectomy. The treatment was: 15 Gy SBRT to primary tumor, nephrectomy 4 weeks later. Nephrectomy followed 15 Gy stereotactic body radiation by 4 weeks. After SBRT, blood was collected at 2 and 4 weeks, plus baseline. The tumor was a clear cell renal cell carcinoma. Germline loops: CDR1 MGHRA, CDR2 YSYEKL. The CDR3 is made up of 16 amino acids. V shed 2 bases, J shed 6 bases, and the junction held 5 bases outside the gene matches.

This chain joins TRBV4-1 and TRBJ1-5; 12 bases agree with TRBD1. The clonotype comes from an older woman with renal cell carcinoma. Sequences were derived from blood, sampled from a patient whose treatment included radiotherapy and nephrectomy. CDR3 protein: CASSQTGTGGSQPQHF. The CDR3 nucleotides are TGCGCCAGCAGCCAAACCGGGACAGGGGGCTCTCAGCCCCAGCATTTT.